This T cell receptor (beta chain) was found in a study of blood T cell repertoires in COVID-19. As for the study in general: Material from acute and convalescent COVID-19 was sourced from the United States, Italy and Spain.

In assigning cohorts, the study relied on participant-reported clinical history. Before being deemed recovered, Cohort 3 donors had two negative PCRs, clearance, or symptom resolution. The CDR3 extends over 12 amino acids. V was trimmed by 7 bases and J by 6 bases, leaving 11 bases between them. TCRdb's copy holds only in-frame clones and misses some; the assay was immunoSEQ multiplex PCR. This table holds a few hundred thousand clones, more than 80% found once. Specimen: PBMCs or T cells enriched from blood (not recorded which). V usage is TRBV12-3 or TRBV12-4 and J usage is TRBJ2-3; D gene ambiguous. The TCR was taken from a man aged 18 to 29 who had recovered from COVID-19. CDR3 coding DNA: TGTGCCAGCACCCGAGGTAGGGATACGCAGTATTTT. The encoded protein is CASTRGRDTQYF.